This T cell receptor (beta chain) was captured in a study of tumor-infiltrating lymphocytes in localized non-small cell lung cancer. Here immunoSEQ multiplex PCR was the method, and the copy in TCRdb shows in-frame clones only, minus some. Altogether 20,000 to 25,000 clones are present, 60% to 75% being singletons, with the ten largest covering roughly 5%. A remark on this clone: Antigen unknown.

General study results and limits: TCRbeta sequencing showed higher T cell infiltration in tumors than uninvolved lung. Available tissue quantity limited TCR sequencing to a patient subset.

The ends were cut back, 0 bases at V and 3 bases at J, with 8 bases in the middle. CDR3 length: 13 amino acids. The germline V gene has CDR1 GTSNPN and CDR2 SVGIG (reference sequence). Sequencing was performed on lung tumor tissue. The chain has TRBV30 and TRBJ1-2; D is possibly TRBD1 (5 bases). This receptor was taken from a human donor with non-small cell lung cancer. CDR3 coding DNA: TGTGCCTGGAGTGTACAGGTGGACTATGGCTACACCTTC. The encoded protein is CAWSVQVDYGYTF.